This T cell receptor (beta chain) came from a study of T cells in localized non-small cell lung cancer. Notes on the study in general: The study found T cell clonality highest in uninvolved adjacent lung, above tumor. Adjacent lung was found to contain a median roughly 58 of the top 100 tumor clones.

A remark on this clone: Its antigen is unidentified.

The repertoire was sequenced with immunoSEQ multiplex PCR; TCRdb's copy has only in-frame clones and lacks some. The sample includes about 16,000 clones, about 89% of them seen just once. This receptor was obtained from a female donor aged 60 or older with stage III squamous cell lung carcinoma. The material was peripheral blood, obtained before any cancer treatment.

CDR3 sequence: CASSSLGSRGGYTF. The CDR3 nucleotides are TGTGCCAGCAGTTCATTGGGCAGCAGGGGAGGCTACACCTTC. The chain uses TRBV27 and TRBJ1-2; possible D gene TRBD1, 6 bases. Trimming cost V 4 bases and J 8 bases, with 17 bases left between them. In germline, CDR1 is MNHEY, CDR2 SMNVEV (reference sequence). The CDR3 runs 14 residues.